This T cell receptor (beta chain) was obtained from a study of blood T cell repertoires in COVID-19. Study details: The samples span acute and convalescent COVID-19 from the United States, Italy and Spain. From T cells, B-cell-depleted T cells, or PBMCs came the material, which was cDNA or gDNA.

This clone was seen once. Two negative PCRs, clearance, or symptom resolution had been documented for recovered Cohort 3 donors. Sequencing used immunoSEQ multiplex PCR; TCRdb keeps in-frame clones, though not all of them. The table shows approximately 170,000 clones, with less than 90% occurring only once. V was cut by 3 bases and J by 8 bases, with 10 bases left in between. CDR3 size: 13 residues. Germline V lookup: CDR1 MDHEN, CDR2 SYDVKM. Sequenced sample: PBMCs or T cells enriched from blood (not recorded which). This TCR derives from a woman aged 45-59 years who had recovered from COVID-19. The V gene is TRBV28, the J gene TRBJ1-4; maybe TRBD1 (6 bases). CDR3 protein: CASSFRGGEKLFF. The CDR3 nucleotides read TGTGCCAGCAGTTTTCGTGGGGGCGAAAAACTGTTTTTT.